This paragraph covers one T cell receptor (beta chain) sequence. Germline V gene lookup returns CDR1 LNHDA and CDR2 SQIVND (reference sequence). V was cut by 7 bases and J by 0 bases, with 16 bases left in between. The length of the CDR3 is 16 residues. The sample is drawn from a study of blood T cell repertoires in COVID-19. Study information: The cDNA or gDNA used as material had been derived from T cells, B-cell-depleted T cells, or PBMCs.

Original processing methods: Estimated nucleated cell counts came from reference gene primer amplification. The protocol was immunoSEQ multiplex PCR, while the TCRdb copy is restricted to in-frame clones and leaves out a portion. V and J calls plus clone size are reproduced from that table; the DNA served to infer D and trimming. The sample shows more than 100,000 clones, around 90% of them seen only once. Specimen: peripheral blood. The rearrangement uses TRBV19 and TRBJ2-1; TRBD1 is a possible D gene (5 bases). This clonotype was sampled from a woman aged 50 to 65 with active or convalescent COVID-19. CDR3 loop: CASTQDRSSSYNEQFF. The CDR3, as DNA: TGTGCCAGTACCCAAGACAGATCCAGCTCCTACAATGAGCAGTTCTTC.